This section outlines one T cell receptor beta chain sequence together with its context. The specificity of this receptor is unknown. No base qualities exist here, and no much larger clone lies one base off it. The CDR3 regions of human TCRbeta chains were subjected to immunosequencing. Per the original workflow: Repertoire TCRs were checked for matches against a reference library of SARS-CoV-2-specific TCRs that had been generated using the MIRA antigen-specificity platform. Breadth was defined as the fraction of unique TCRs that were SARS-CoV-2-associated. Depth was defined as the fraction of total T cells that were SARS-CoV-2-associated. Using the MIRA data, each spike-specific TCR was mapped to the spike region that the TCR reacts to and placed in a CD4 or CD8 class. Log10-transformed breadth and depth values were compared by one-way ANOVA with Sidak's multiple comparisons tests. This immuneACCESS table, as held by TCRdb, lists in-frame sequences with V and J called but not all clones. Of the missing ones, under half trace to an unresolved V gene in checked studies; the others have no known cause. That table furnishes V, J and clone size, whereas the DNA furnished D and trimming. Recorded for this sample are roughly 100,000 clones; roughly 82% of them occurred a single time. In total, the top ten clones hold 5% of the sample.

The sample's time point label, in plain terms: baseline before first vaccination. Vaccinee samples came from UK trials COV001 and COV002, including a single-blind randomized controlled phase 2/3 trial of AZD1222 (ChAdOx1 nCoV-19) in healthy adults. Trial participant PBMC samples were collected at day 0 and day 28 after the second dose for TCRbeta chain sequencing. This record belongs to a study of T cell responses to AZD1222 COVID-19 vaccine (dated by TCRdb to about 2021). For context, the study as a whole: AZD1222 recipients with second doses at about 4 weeks or about 12 weeks were pooled, because spike-specific TCR depth and breadth did not differ between schedules. Trial participants were enrolled by age into subgroups of 18-55, 56-69 and 70-plus years, and roughly 150, 30 and 60 TCR-sequenced participants, respectively, were included in these subgroups. A total of over 230 trial participants underwent TCR sequencing, of whom 207 received two doses of AZD1222 and around 26 received two doses of the MenACWY control vaccine.

Results the study describes overall, beyond this receptor: After two AZD1222 doses, both the breadth and the depth of spike-specific TCRs were significantly higher than at day 0 and than in MenACWY recipients. The whole spike protein was spanned by vaccine-associated CD4 TCRs, and dominant responses were seen in regions 160-218 and 743-854. Nearly half of unique spike-specific TCRs reportedly recognized epitopes outside regions mutated in the B.1.351 and B.1.1.7 variants. The 56-69-year group was small, and its depth increase did not reach significance, likely because of low power. Only a handful of AZD1222 recipients were SARS-CoV-2 seropositive at baseline, limiting conclusions about previously exposed vaccinees. Most participants were white British and females outnumbered males, and the authors suggested that clonal diversity may have been underestimated. No day 14 peak-response samples were available, so repertoires were characterized only after the peak T cell response.

Via the germline V gene, CDR1 is SGHVS and CDR2 FQNEAQ. Cut back by 0 bases and 0 bases, the V and J ends lie 12 bases apart. The CDR3 starts with the cysteine, ends with the phenylalanine, and has 17 residues. Only the CDR3 region is kept as DNA, spanning 51 bases read in frame from base 1. The sequence is built from TRBV7-8 and TRBJ2-1, with the identity of the D gene unclear. The receptor's source is an adult in good health. Material: peripheral blood, obtained on day 0 of AZD1222 vaccination. CDR3 sequence: CASSLAIGHLSYNEQFF. The DNA reads TGTGCCAGCAGCTTAGCAATTGGTCACCTCTCCTACAATGAGCAGTTCTTC.